One and the same sample provided the 15 T cell receptor beta chains below, sequenced in a study of vaccination effects on CD4 cells after COVID-19. Ahead of sequencing, the ViraFEST assay grew antigen-specific CD4+ T cells using viral peptide pools. Cultured cells yielded isolated CD4+ T cells after 10 days. Participants received two doses of either the BNT162b2 or mRNA-1273 vaccine. Generated by immunoSEQ multiplex PCR, the TCRdb table keeps only in-frame clones and is missing some. In the table there are 20,000 to 30,000 clones, around four fifths of which are singletons. Their antigen targets remain unknown. The material was CD4+ T cells from PBMCs cultured with HCoV-NL63 spike peptides, obtained after COVID-19 vaccination. These receptors all stem from a human donor who received a COVID-19 vaccine.

This chain uses TRBV5-4 with TRBJ2-3, with a tentative D call TRBD1 (6 bases). V lost 4 bases and J 0 bases, leaving 9 bases between the germline ends. The CDR3 is 14 amino acids. Germline CDR1 reads SGHNT; CDR2 reads YYREEE (reference sequence). CDR3 DNA sequence: TGTGCCAGCAGCACAGACAGGAGCACAGATACGCAGTATTTT. Its translation: CASSTDRSTDTQYF.

J is TRBJ2-5 and V is TRBV3-1 (or the pseudogene TRBV3-2); tentative D call: TRBD2 (5 bases). Trimming stripped 4 bases from V and 7 bases from J, with 16 bases between. The V gene's germline CDR1 is LGHDT and CDR2 YNNKEL (reference sequence). There are 14 residues in the CDR3. CDR3 sequence (DNA): TGTGCCAGCAGCCCCCCCCTCCGGAGGCGGACCCAGTACTTC. Encoded protein: CASSPPLRRRTQYF.

This rearrangement joins TRBV6-4 to TRBJ2-7; 9 nucleotides align to TRBD1. Germline V gene lookup returns CDR1 MRHNA and CDR2 SNTAGT. With V trimmed by 2 bases and J by 3 bases, 5 bases remained unmatched. The CDR3 has 15 amino acids. CDR3 loop: CASSDRDREDYEQYF. The CDR3, as DNA: TGTGCCAGCAGTGACCGGGACAGGGAGGACTACGAGCAGTACTTC.

The chain has TRBV12-5 and TRBJ2-1; possibly TRBD2 for D (5 bases). This CDR3 has 15 residues. V was cut by 6 bases and J by 0 bases, with 12 bases left in between. CDR1 is LGHNT, CDR2 FRNRAP, per germline. The CDR3 DNA follows: TGTGCTAGTGGGGGCACTAGGAGCTCCTACAATGAGCAGTTCTTC. Translated, it gives CASGGTRSSYNEQFF. The complete variable domain, with remaining parts taken from reference TRBV12-5 and TRBJ2-1, reads DARVTQTPRHKVTEMGQEVTMRCQPILGHNTVFWYRQTMMQGLELLAYFRNRAPLDDSGMPKDRFSAEMPDATLATLKIQPSEPRDSAVYFCASGGTRSSYNEQFFGPGTRLTVL.

CDR3 DNA sequence: TGTGCCAGCAGTGGACGTCAGGGATTCCCCTACGAGCAGTACTTC. It yields the protein CASSGRQGFPYEQYF. The chain is built from TRBV28 and TRBJ2-7; tentative D call: TRBD1 (5 bases). Germline values: CDR1 MDHEN, CDR2 SYDVKM. The CDR3 has 15 amino acids. Deletions cut 5 bases from V and 2 bases from J, with 16 bases between.

V is TRBV9 and J is TRBJ2-5; the match to TRBD2 covers 13 bases. Germline assignment: CDR1 SGDLS and CDR2 YYNGEE. The CDR3 length is 18 residues. V was pared by 0 bases and J by 5 bases, with 10 bases of the junction left unmatched. The CDR3 coding sequence is TGTGCCAGCAGCGTAGCTACTAGCGGGAGGGGTACGGGCGAGACCCAGTACTTC. Its translation is CASSVATSGRGTGETQYF.

CDR3 DNA sequence: TGTGCCATCAGTGGGAACGGACGGGAGCCCCAGCATTTT. Protein sequence: CAISGNGREPQHF. V usage is TRBV10-3 and J usage is TRBJ1-5, with D unresolved. V shed 4 bases and J shed 8 bases, with 12 bases lying between them. The V gene's germline CDR1 is ENHRY and CDR2 SYGVKD. CDR3 length: 13 amino acids.

The chain combines TRBV18 with TRBJ2-1; D remains unclear. In germline, CDR1 is KGHSH, CDR2 LQKENI. Trimming took 3 bases from V and 7 from J, leaving 13 bases between them. This CDR3 is built from 14 residues. CDR3 loop: CASSPSASANEQFF. DNA for the CDR3: TGTGCCAGCTCACCTTCCGCATCTGCGAATGAGCAGTTCTTC.

This chain links TRBV6-1 with TRBJ1-1; D is undetermined. Trimming took off 0 bases at V and 5 bases at J, with 13 bases between the two ends. CDR1 is MNHNS, CDR2 SASEGT, per germline. This CDR3 has 15 amino acids. CDR3 in amino acids: CASSEALPIRTEAFF. The CDR3 DNA reads TGTGCCAGCAGTGAAGCGCTGCCCATTCGGACTGAAGCTTTCTTT.

The chain uses TRBV10-3 and TRBJ1-4; D is perhaps TRBD1 (5 bases). Germline V gene sequence: CDR1 ENHRY, CDR2 SYGVKD. The length of the CDR3 is 13 residues. V was cut by 11 bases and J by 3 bases, with 13 bases left in between. The DNA for the CDR3 is TGTGCCGTAAGCCCGGGGGCTAATGAAAAACTGTTTTTT. It encodes CAVSPGANEKLFF.

The chain joins TRBV12-3 or TRBV12-4 to TRBJ1-1; tentatively, D is TRBD1 (6 bases). Trimming removed 5 bases at V and 3 bases at J, with 10 bases between. The CDR3 runs to 13 residues. CDR3 DNA sequence: TGTGCCAGCAGTCAAAACAGGGACACTGAAGCTTTCTTT. Its protein product is CASSQNRDTEAFF.

The gene calls are TRBV28 and TRBJ2-7; 11 bases line up with TRBD2. Germline V gives CDR1 MDHEN, CDR2 SYDVKM. This CDR3 contains 18 residues. The V segment lost 5 bases and the J segment 2 bases; nucleotides outside the gene matches: 14. The CDR3 here is CASSGRPRGLAETYEQYF. The CDR3 DNA reads as TGTGCCAGCAGTGGAAGACCCCGGGGACTAGCGGAAACCTACGAGCAGTACTTC.

V is TRBV28 and J is TRBJ2-3, with 9 positions matching TRBD2. Germline lookup yields CDR1 MDHEN and CDR2 SYDVKM. Trimming cost V 4 bases and J 6 bases; bases outside gene matches: 8. The CDR3 extends over 15 amino acids. The CDR3 sequence is CASSSPAGGMDTQYF. The DNA of the CDR3 is TGTGCCAGCAGTTCTCCAGCGGGAGGCATGGATACGCAGTATTTT.

This clone came up once. The chain joins TRBV6-5 to TRBJ1-2; 10 nucleotides match TRBD1. V dropped 6 bases and J dropped 4; count of bases not matched to a gene: 5. CDR3 length: 14 residues. Germline V gene lookup returns CDR1 MNHEY and CDR2 SVGAGI. This CDR3 reads CASRRTGGTYGYTF. The CDR3 DNA reads as TGTGCCAGCAGGCGGACAGGGGGTACCTATGGCTACACCTTC.

This chain links TRBV5-4 with TRBJ2-1; a weak D match, TRBD1 (6 bases). The CDR3 has 17 residues. V was cut by 0 bases and J by 2 bases, with 15 bases left in between. The germline CDR1 and CDR2 sequences are SGHNT and YYREEE (reference sequence). CDR3 bases: TGTGCCAGCAGCTTGGAAAAAGGGGGTCCAACCTACAATGAGCAGTTCTTC. Protein: CASSLEKGGPTYNEQFF. Drawing the rest from reference TRBV5-4 and TRBJ2-1, the complete variable domain is ETGVTQSPTHLIKTRGQQVTLRCSSQSGHNTVSWYQQALGQGPQFIFQYYREEENGRGNFPPRFSGLQFPNYSSELNVNALELDDSALYLCASSLEKGGPTYNEQFFGPGTRLTVL.